The 26 T cell receptor beta chains given below trace back to one sample, sequenced in a study of blood T cell repertoires in COVID-19. Assay: immunoSEQ multiplex PCR; the TCRdb copy retains only in-frame clones and omits some. The data contain fewer than 250,000 clones, roughly 86% of them singletons. The sequenced material came from peripheral blood. The receptors here all came from a man aged 55 to 70 with acute or convalescent COVID-19.

The chain combines TRBV14 with TRBJ2-1; a possible D gene is TRBD2 (5 bases). CDR3 length equals 14 residues. The V gene lost 1 base and the J gene lost 4 bases, with 8 bases spanning the gap. Germline CDR1 and CDR2: SGHDN and FVKESK. CDR3 loop: CASSQARGYNEQFF. The CDR3 DNA sequence: TGTGCCAGCAGCCAAGCTCGGGGATACAATGAGCAGTTCTTC.

This clone was observed a single time. The rearrangement links TRBV6-6 to TRBJ1-2, with D perhaps TRBD1 (5 bases). The CDR3 has 12 amino acids. Trimming pared 6 bases from V and 4 bases from J, leaving 9 bases between. Germline CDR1 is MNHNY and CDR2 is SVGAGI (reference sequence). CDR3 sequence: CASSLDSYGYTF. The CDR3 coding sequence is TGTGCCAGCAGCCTCGACAGCTATGGCTACACCTTC.

This chain joins TRBV5-1 and TRBJ1-2; TRBD1 aligns across 12 bases. Trimming at V came to 4 bases and at J to 3 bases, leaving 13 bases not matched to a gene. Germline CDR1 is SGHRS and CDR2 is YFSETQ. The CDR3 extends over 18 amino acids. The CDR3 here is CASSLDLGQGAMDYGYTF. The CDR3 DNA reads TGCGCCAGCAGCCTTGATCTGGGACAGGGGGCCATGGACTATGGCTACACCTTC.

This rearrangement joins TRBV5-1 to TRBJ2-5, with a tentative D call TRBD1 (5 bases). CDR1 is SGHRS and CDR2 is YFSETQ in the germline V gene. Trimming removed 4 bases from V and 9 bases from J, with 28 bases in between. This CDR3 is built from 17 residues. CDR3 nucleotide sequence: TGCGCCAGCAGCCCGACAGTGACAGACAATAAAAGAGTGGCCCAGTACTTC. Translating it yields CASSPTVTDNKRVAQYF.

The V call is TRBV24-1, the J call TRBJ1-6; weak D call: TRBD1 (6 bases). Germline CDR1 and CDR2: KGHDR and SFDVKD. The CDR3 is 13 amino acids. Deletions cut 4 bases from V and 10 bases from J, with 10 bases between. The CDR3 protein is CATSEWQGSPLHF. The CDR3 coding sequence is TGTGCCACCAGTGAGTGGCAGGGGTCACCCCTCCACTTT.

The rearrangement uses TRBV7-2 and TRBJ1-2; no clear D. There are 13 residues in the CDR3. V was cut by 5 bases and J by 4 bases, with 11 bases left in between. The germline gives CDR1 SGHTA, CDR2 FQGNSA. CDR3 region: CASSQNSGYGYTF. The CDR3, as DNA: TGTGCCAGCAGCCAAAACTCCGGCTATGGCTACACCTTC.

The gene calls are TRBV19 and TRBJ2-3, with 8 nucleotides matching TRBD2. The CDR3 is 20 amino acids. Per germline, CDR1 LNHDA and CDR2 SQIVND (reference sequence). V shed 5 bases and J 0 bases; nucleotides not matched to a gene: 19. CDR3 nucleotides: TGTGCCAGTAGTGCGAATTCGGGAGGGTTGCGTATAAAAAGCACAGATACGCAGTATTTT. It specifies CASSANSGGLRIKSTDTQYF.

J is TRBJ2-1 and V is TRBV5-4; D may be TRBD1 (5 bases). The CDR3 has 16 residues. Between the trimmed V and J ends, which lost 4 bases and 3 bases, there was a span of 17 bases. The germline V gene encodes CDR1 SGHNT and CDR2 YYREEE (reference sequence). The CDR3 nucleotides read TGTGCCAGCAGCACGGAACCAGGGAAAAACTACAATGAGCAGTTCTTC. Translating it yields CASSTEPGKNYNEQFF.

The chain couples TRBV19 to TRBJ1-2; D not certain. Germline CDR1 reads LNHDA; CDR2 reads SQIVND (reference sequence). The CDR3 contains 13 residues. Trimming stripped 5 bases from V and 7 bases from J, with 14 bases between. The CDR3 nucleotides are TGTGCCAGTAGTCCCGACGTGGGAGGTGGCTACACCTTC. Translating it yields CASSPDVGGGYTF.

V and J are TRBV5-1 and TRBJ1-4; TRBD1 agrees at 10 bases. Germline V lookup: CDR1 SGHRS, CDR2 YFSETQ. Losses at the gene ends were 1 base for V and 7 bases for J; bases not matched to a gene: 1. The CDR3 loop spans 14 amino acids. CDR3 residues: CASSLWDRGEKLFF. The DNA of the CDR3 is TGCGCCAGCAGCTTGTGGGACAGGGGTGAAAAACTGTTTTTT.

In its sample, this clone was seen once. This chain links TRBV27 with TRBJ2-1, with 11 bases aligning to TRBD2. The CDR3 loop spans 17 amino acids. Trimming took 0 bases from V and 4 from J; bases not matched to a gene: 5. Germline V lookup: CDR1 MNHEY, CDR2 SMNVEV (reference sequence). CDR3 bases: TGTGCCAGCAGTTTATCTAGACTAGCGGGGTTATACAATGAGCAGTTCTTC. Its translation: CASSLSRLAGLYNEQFF.

The rearrangement joins TRBV4-1 to TRBJ1-2, with 7 bases identical to TRBD1. The CDR3 runs 15 residues. CDR1 and CDR2 (germline): MGHRA, YSYEKL. V lost 5 bases to trimming and J lost 4 bases; unmatched junction nucleotides: 10. In DNA, the CDR3 is TGCGCCAGCAGCTCCATCACGGACAGGCCCTATGGCTACACCTTC. This codes for CASSSITDRPYGYTF.

This chain joins TRBV6-2 or TRBV6-3 and TRBJ1-5; the match to TRBD1 covers 11 bases. V gave up 5 bases and J gave up 7 bases; unmatched junction bases: 16. The germline V gene encodes CDR1 MNHEY and CDR2 SVGEGT. The CDR3 consists of 18 residues. This chain's CDR3 is CASSTPFPGTGGRQPQHF. CDR3 nucleotide sequence: TGTGCCAGCAGTACCCCATTTCCCGGGACAGGGGGAAGGCAGCCCCAGCATTTT.

The chain uses TRBV7-9 and TRBJ2-3, with D possibly TRBD1 on 6 matching bases. The V gene's germline CDR1 is SEHNR and CDR2 FQNEAQ (reference sequence). This CDR3 is 14 amino acids long. Trimming took off 1 base at V and 5 bases at J, with 10 bases between the two ends. CDR3 residues: CASSLGQGLDTQYF. The CDR3 region has the DNA TGTGCCAGCAGCTTAGGGCAGGGGTTAGATACGCAGTATTTT.

The chain carries TRBV5-4 and TRBJ1-1; D remains ambiguous. This CDR3 contains 16 residues. Germline CDR1 reads SGHNT; CDR2 reads YYREEE (reference sequence). The V and J ends lost 0 bases and 0 bases respectively, with 12 bases between them. The CDR3 here is CASSLAAGGMNTEAFF. In DNA, the CDR3 is TGTGCCAGCAGCTTGGCGGCGGGCGGCATGAACACTGAAGCTTTCTTT.

This chain joins TRBV6-5 and TRBJ1-5; weak D call: TRBD1 (5 bases). The ends were cut back, 0 bases at V and 6 bases at J, with 15 bases in the middle. CDR1 MNHEY and CDR2 SVGAGI come from the germline V gene. The CDR3 runs to 16 residues. CDR3 in DNA: TGTGCCAGCAGTTACTCGTTTCAGGTAGGGGTTCAGCCCCAGCATTTT. This translates into CASSYSFQVGVQPQHF.

The sample holds one count of this clone. The V and J genes are TRBV5-8 and TRBJ1-5; perhaps TRBD1 as D (5 bases). The germline V and J ends were trimmed by 5 bases and 2 bases, with 14 bases remaining between them. CDR3 size: 15 residues. In germline, CDR1 is SGHTS, CDR2 YDEGEE. For the CDR3, the DNA is TGTGCCAGCAGTTCGGGGGAGCTTGGCAATCAGCCCCAGCATTTT. Translated: CASSSGELGNQPQHF.

The chain employs TRBV3-1 (or the pseudogene TRBV3-2) and TRBJ2-6; D unresolved. Looked up from germline, CDR1 is LGHDT and CDR2 is YNNKEL (reference sequence). The CDR3 has 15 residues. Between the trimmed V and J ends, which lost 4 bases and 0 bases, there was a span of 7 bases. CDR3 coding DNA: TGTGCCAGCAGCCTCTCAGGCTCTGGGGCCAACGTCCTGACTTTC. As protein: CASSLSGSGANVLTF.

The rearrangement uses TRBV6-2 or TRBV6-3 and TRBJ2-7, with 9 bases lining up with TRBD1. After removal of 0 bases from V and 12 bases from J, the junction contained 12 bases not matched to a gene. In germline, CDR1 is MNHEY, CDR2 SVGEGT. The CDR3 extends over 15 amino acids. The CDR3 DNA follows: TGTGCCAGCAGTTACTCGATAACGGGACAGGGCCGAATGTACTTC. Its protein is CASSYSITGQGRMYF.

This rearrangement joins TRBV6-1 to TRBJ2-7; 7 nucleotides match TRBD1. Germline values: CDR1 MNHNS, CDR2 SASEGT. V shed 1 base and J 2 bases; nucleotides not matched to a gene: 5. CDR3 length equals 15 residues. In DNA form, the CDR3 reads TGTGCCAGCAGTGAAGAAGGGGGCAGGACCTACGAGCAGTACTTC. This translates into CASSEEGGRTYEQYF.

This chain connects TRBV7-3 to TRBJ1-5, with 10 bases that match TRBD1. V gave up 5 bases and J gave up 0 bases; unmatched junction bases: 4. Germline CDR1 reads SGHTA; CDR2 reads FQGTGA. The CDR3 runs 16 residues. In DNA form, the CDR3 reads TGTGCCAGCAGCCCGGGGACAGGGGATAGCAATCAGCCCCAGCATTTT. Protein sequence: CASSPGTGDSNQPQHF.

This chain connects TRBV5-1 to TRBJ2-2; TRBD2 aligns across 16 bases. The CDR3 has 19 residues. The trim removed 4 bases at V and 0 bases at J, leaving 6 bases unmatched. Germline-derived CDR1 and CDR2 are SGHRS and YFSETQ. CDR3: CASSRLGLAGGTNTGELFF. The CDR3 nucleotides are TGCGCCAGCAGCCGACTGGGACTAGCGGGGGGGACGAACACCGGGGAGCTGTTTTTT.

The V and J genes are TRBV5-1 and TRBJ2-1; perhaps TRBD2 as D (5 bases). Germline V gene sequence: CDR1 SGHRS, CDR2 YFSETQ. This CDR3 is built from 15 residues. Trimming stripped 0 bases from V and 0 bases from J, with 7 bases between. The CDR3 DNA follows: TGCGCCAGCAGCTTGGAAGGGAGCTCCTACAATGAGCAGTTCTTC. It translates to CASSLEGSSYNEQFF. The complete variable domain, with remaining parts taken from reference TRBV5-1 and TRBJ2-1, reads KAGVTQTPRYLIKTRGQQVTLSCSPISGHRSVSWYQQTPGQGLQFLFEYFSETQRNKGNFPGRFSGRQFSNSRSEMNVSTLELGDSALYLCASSLEGSSYNEQFFGPGTRLTVL.

The chain combines TRBV18 with TRBJ2-7, with D possibly matching TRBD1 (7 bases). This CDR3 is built from 12 residues. CDR1 is KGHSH and CDR2 is LQKENI in the germline V gene. Deletions cut 6 bases from V and 5 bases from J, with 11 bases between. CDR3: CASSEGQHEQYF. In nucleotides, the CDR3 is TGTGCCAGCTCGGAGGGACAGCACGAGCAGTACTTC. Full variable domain (outside the CDR3, taken from reference TRBV18 and TRBJ2-7): NAGVMQNPRHLVRRRGQEARLRCSPMKGHSHVYWYRQLPEEGLKFMVYLQKENIIDESGMPKERFSAEFPKEGPSILRIQQVVRGDSAAYFCASSEGQHEQYFGPGTRLTVT.

V usage is TRBV7-3 and J usage is TRBJ1-1, with 9 bases lining up with TRBD1. The germline CDR1 and CDR2 sequences are SGHTA and FQGTGA. The trim removed 5 bases at V and 1 base at J, leaving 5 bases unmatched. There are 15 residues in the CDR3. The CDR3 DNA follows: TGTGCCAGCAGCCCCGACAGGGGGAGGAACACTGAAGCTTTCTTT. The encoded protein is CASSPDRGRNTEAFF.

This chain links TRBV6-6 with TRBJ1-1; no definite D call. CDR1 is MNHNY and CDR2 is SVGAGI in the germline V gene (reference sequence). This CDR3 contains 14 residues. V was cut by 3 bases and J by 5 bases, with 13 bases left in between. This CDR3 reads CASSYRGIDTEAFF. CDR3 DNA sequence: TGTGCCAGCAGTTATCGAGGGATCGATACTGAAGCTTTCTTT.